Below, one T cell receptor (beta chain) is given with its context. Its matching antigen is unknown. Other DNA sequences in this specimen translate into the identical CDR3. CD45RO-negative, CCR7-positively selected cells formed the naive CD8 fraction, excluding terminally differentiated effector memory CD45RA+ cells. Germline loops: CDR1 SGHDT, CDR2 YYEEEE. V gave up 0 bases and J gave up 2 bases, with 6 bases separating them. CDR3 length equals 13 residues. The method was immunoSEQ multiplex PCR; TCRdb's version includes in-frame clones alone and lacks a portion of them. The sample holds about 2 million clones, roughly 94% seen once. This record comes from a study of shared clonotypes between healthy human individuals. The study's findings and limits: Sequencing depth was expected to influence donor clonotype sharing. The naive CD4 repertoires of a handful of donors were compared, and roughly 5% of clonotypes were shared. Larger estimated richness was generally recorded for naive subsets relative to memory subsets.

This receptor was identified in a man aged 18 to 29 in good health. The chain combines TRBV5-6 with TRBJ2-7; D not resolved. Sequencing input: naive CD8+ T cells sorted from blood. CDR3 in DNA: TGTGCCAGCAGCTTGGAGGCTGCCTACGAGCAGTACTTC. Protein product: CASSLEAAYEQYF.